The 3 T cell receptor beta chains listed next were all sequenced from one sample in a study of blood T cell repertoires in COVID-19. The table came from immunoSEQ multiplex PCR; TCRdb's copy has only in-frame clones and leaves some out. The top ten hold roughly 0.6% of the sample, which has around 200,000 clones, around 90% seen once. Sequencing was carried out using peripheral blood. These receptors were obtained from a man aged 50-59 years with acute or convalescent COVID-19.

V is TRBV5-8 and J is TRBJ2-5; no reliable D call. The germline CDR1 and CDR2 sequences are SGHTS and YDEGEE. V was clipped by 0 bases and J by 5 bases, with 14 bases between them. The CDR3 totals 15 residues. The CDR3 nucleotides are TGTGCCAGCAGCTTGGCCTACAGCTCTGGGGAGACCCAGTACTTC. The encoded protein is CASSLAYSSGETQYF.

The rearrangement joins TRBV6-5 to TRBJ1-6, with 8 nucleotides matching TRBD1. The CDR3 loop spans 14 amino acids. CDR1 and CDR2 (germline): MNHEY, SVGAGI. The junction had 6 bases not matched to a gene; V was cut back by 6 bases and J by 8 bases. The CDR3 here is CASSDRGGDSPLHF. DNA of the CDR3: TGTGCCAGCAGCGACAGGGGTGGGGATTCACCCCTCCACTTT.

This chain connects TRBV10-1 to TRBJ2-3; D remains unclear. This CDR3 comprises 13 residues. Per the germline V gene, CDR1 is WNHNN and CDR2 is SYGVQD (reference sequence). V was shortened by 0 bases and J by 4 bases, with 5 bases between the two germline ends. CDR3 bases: TGCGCCAGCAGTGAGTCGCCAGCAGATACGCAGTATTTT. It translates to CASSESPADTQYF.